The 2 T cell receptor beta chains presented below share a single source sample, sequenced in a study of siplizumab effects on memory and regulatory T cells. TCRdb's table, derived via immunoSEQ multiplex PCR, lists solely in-frame clones and lacks some. This sample yields 65,000 to 70,000 clones, of which over 80% are seen a single time; more than 1.5% belongs to the top ten. The sample taken for sequencing was Tregs sorted from blood. The receptors were sampled from a human donor in good health.

This clone was recorded a few times. Different DNA sequences within this sample yield the same CDR3. The chain recombines TRBV5-1 with TRBJ2-2; D uncertain. CDR3 length: 12 amino acids. Germline V gene sequence: CDR1 SGHRS, CDR2 YFSETQ. The ends were cut back, 5 bases at V and 2 bases at J, with 4 bases in the middle. CDR3 DNA: TGCGCCAGCAGTCTAAACACCGGGGAGCTGTTTTTT. This gives the protein CASSLNTGELFF.

V usage is TRBV10-3 and J usage is TRBJ2-1, with 15 positions matching TRBD2. The CDR3 loop spans 18 amino acids. Per the germline V gene, CDR1 is ENHRY and CDR2 is SYGVKD. V trimming: 6 bases; J trimming: 4 bases; junction bases outside the gene matches: 10. The CDR3 DNA follows: TGTGCCATCAGCCGGACTAGCGGGAGGGCCGTGTTTTACAATGAGCAGTTCTTC. This codes for CAISRTSGRAVFYNEQFF.